This TCR beta chain was profiled in a study of CD4 T cell repertoires in COVID-19. Germline-derived CDR1 and CDR2 are SEHNR and FQNEAQ (reference sequence). The CDR3 loop spans 15 amino acids. Trimming pared 0 bases from V and 8 bases from J, leaving 11 bases between. Profiled with immunoSEQ multiplex PCR; TCRdb holds only in-frame clones, not every one. The sample includes approximately 75,000 clones, roughly 85% of them seen just once. The gene calls are TRBV7-9 and TRBJ1-6; D gene ambiguous. This receptor was obtained from a human donor who had COVID-19. Material: CD4+ T cells from peripheral blood, obtained after recovery from COVID-19. The CDR3 loop reads CASSLAGSSYSPLHF. In nucleotides, the CDR3 is TGTGCCAGCAGCTTAGCGGGTTCCTCCTATTCACCCCTCCACTTT.